This TCR beta chain was found in a study of T cell repertoires in cytomegalovirus infection. Study-level background: Evidence of both CMV infection and a matching HLA type came from public TCR beta signatures. Broader study findings: There were HLA-C-restricted CMV-specific TCR beta clonotypes dominating the ex vivo response.

Only a few counts were recorded for this clonotype. Its target is not known. The CDR3 runs to 14 residues. The V end lost 6 bases, the J end lost 4 bases, and 16 bases lay between the germline ends. Looked up from germline, CDR1 is DFQATT and CDR2 is SNEGSKA (reference sequence). TCRdb re-called the reads with MiXCR, one entry per CDR3 protein. The profile covers around 210,000 distinct CDR3 sequences, with 6% to 8% appearing a single time and about 6% taken by the ten largest. The gene calls are TRBV20-1 and TRBJ1-5; TRBD1 might be the D (6 bases). Input material: PBMCs. The sequence derives from a human donor in good health (CMV status not recorded). Some clones in this sample may be carry-over from other donors' samples. The CDR3 loop is CSARLSTGNQPQHF. The CDR3 DNA reads TGCAGTGCCAGACTGTCGACAGGAAATCAGCCCCAGCATTTT.